These 29 T cell receptor beta chains were sequenced from one sample in a study of T-cell memory formation after mild COVID-19. TCRdb ran MiXCR on the 5' RACE reads and lists one entry per CDR3 protein. Altogether roughly 310,000 distinct CDR3 sequences are present, roughly 15% being singletons, with the ten largest covering 20% to 25%. The sequencing input was PBMCs or a T cell subset sorted from them (not recorded which). All receptors derive from a man aged 18 to 30 who had mild COVID-19 (a few samples of this study predate the infection). Cell type and time point are not known.

This clonotype was seen ten or more times. The CDR3: CASSFQTDTQYF. The CDR3 nucleotides are TGTGCCAGCAGCTTTCAAACAGATACGCAGTATTTT. The genes are TRBV7-8 and TRBJ2-3; D ambiguous. Per germline, CDR1 SGHVS and CDR2 FQNEAQ. This CDR3 has 12 amino acids. The V end lost 3 bases, the J end lost 3 bases, and 4 bases lay between the germline ends.

This clonotype has only a few counts. The chain links TRBV12-3 or TRBV12-4 to TRBJ1-2; D ambiguous. The CDR3 has 13 amino acids. With 0 bases removed from V and 4 bases from J, the gap between germline ends came to 6 bases. As DNA, the CDR3 is TGTGCCAGCAGTTTAGCCTACGCCTATGGCTACACCTTC. Translating it yields CASSLAYAYGYTF.

This sequence joins TRBV27 and TRBJ1-6; the D gene is possibly TRBD1 (5 bases). Germline CDR1 reads MNHEY; CDR2 reads SMNVEV (reference sequence). The CDR3 extends over 16 amino acids. The V gene lost 2 bases and the J gene lost 7 bases, with 15 bases spanning the gap. The CDR3 DNA reads TGTGCCAGCAGTTTACAAGGGGTCTTGCAGAATTCACCCCTCCACTTT. It encodes CASSLQGVLQNSPLHF.

This clonotype turned up a few times. This sequence joins TRBV5-1 and TRBJ2-3; 9 positions match TRBD1. Trimming removed 0 bases from V and 5 bases from J; junction bases left unmatched: 7. This CDR3 region has 16 residues. Germline V lookup: CDR1 SGHRS, CDR2 YFSETQ. The CDR3 DNA reads as TGCGCCAGCAGCTTGGCCGGGACGGGACAGGGAGATACGCAGTATTTT. Translating it yields CASSLAGTGQGDTQYF.

This clonotype appeared a few times. This chain joins TRBV5-1 and TRBJ2-5, with 7 positions matching TRBD2. This CDR3 spans 15 amino acids. J gave up 4 bases and V 4 bases, and 10 bases lay outside the gene matches. The germline V gene has CDR1 SGHRS and CDR2 YFSETQ. CDR3 loop: CASSLLGSGVETQYF. CDR3 sequence (DNA): TGCGCCAGCAGCCTGCTGGGGAGCGGGGTAGAGACCCAGTACTTC.

Ten or more counts support this clonotype. J is TRBJ2-5 and V is TRBV10-3; 13 bases are shared with TRBD2. Germline V gene data show CDR1 as ENHRY and CDR2 as SYGVKD. With V trimmed by 11 bases and J by 5 bases, 8 bases remained unmatched. The CDR3 is 14 residues long. The CDR3 reads CASGGLAGTETQYF. Here the CDR3 DNA reads TGTGCCTCCGGGGGACTAGCGGGAACGGAGACCCAGTACTTC.

The chain is built from TRBV29-1 and TRBJ2-3; TRBD2 aligns across 10 bases. The CDR3 loop spans 16 amino acids. Germline V gene sequence: CDR1 SQVTM, CDR2 ANQGSEA. The V and J ends lost 2 bases and 0 bases, in that order; junction bases with no gene match: 5. In nucleotides, the CDR3 is TGCAGCGTTGAAAACCCACTAGCGGGGAGCACAGATACGCAGTATTTT. As protein: CSVENPLAGSTDTQYF.

The gene calls are TRBV30 and TRBJ2-1; 8 nucleotides match TRBD2. Germline CDR1 and CDR2: GTSNPN and SVGIG (reference sequence). There are 14 residues in the CDR3. The V gene end was trimmed by 1 base and the J gene end by 2 bases; junction bases not matched to a gene: 1. CDR3 in amino acids: CAWSAGGPYNEQFF. As DNA, the CDR3 is TGTGCCTGGAGTGCGGGGGGGCCCTACAATGAGCAGTTCTTC.

Many counts were recorded for this clonotype. This chain connects TRBV12-3 or TRBV12-4 to TRBJ1-2; D unresolved. The CDR3 covers 14 residues. Trimming shortened V by 5 bases and J by 6 bases, and 16 bases separated the two germline ends. The chain's CDR3 is CASSPGPPGDGYTF. The CDR3 DNA reads as TGTGCCAGCAGTCCCGGACCTCCCGGGGATGGCTACACCTTC.

This clonotype was picked up a small number of times. This rearrangement joins TRBV7-9 to TRBJ1-2, with unresolved D. The CDR3 totals 13 residues. The V gene lost 0 bases and the J gene lost 7 bases, with 9 bases spanning the gap. The germline gives CDR1 SEHNR, CDR2 FQNEAQ (reference sequence). Here the CDR3 reads CASSLAGEGGYTF. The CDR3 coding sequence is TGTGCCAGCAGCTTAGCTGGGGAAGGTGGCTACACCTTC.

The chain employs TRBV6-5 and TRBJ2-2; TRBD2 agrees at 11 bases. J lost 5 bases, V lost 8 bases, and 13 bases had no gene match. This CDR3 has 17 residues. CDR1 and CDR2 from the germline V gene are MNHEY and SVGAGI. CDR3 sequence reads: CASRLYLAGGRTGELFF. The CDR3 nucleotides are TGTGCCAGCCGACTCTATCTAGCGGGGGGACGGACCGGGGAGCTGTTTTTT.

This clonotype was counted between two and nine times. This sequence joins TRBV7-9 and TRBJ1-4; D not resolved. The CDR3 consists of 14 residues. The V gene lost 5 bases and the J gene lost 7 bases, with 14 bases spanning the gap. Germline values: CDR1 SEHNR, CDR2 FQNEAQ (reference sequence). The CDR3 here is CASSLHGEGEKLFF. The CDR3 coding sequence is TGTGCCAGCAGCCTTCATGGGGAGGGTGAAAAACTGTTTTTT.

This clonotype was detected only a few times. The chain employs TRBV7-9 and TRBJ2-2; no clear D. The length of the CDR3 is 13 residues. Between the trimmed V and J ends, which lost 0 bases and 9 bases, there was a span of 8 bases. Germline CDR1 is SEHNR and CDR2 is FQNEAQ (reference sequence). Here the CDR3 DNA reads TGTGCCAGCAGCTTAGCGCCGACCCGGGAGCTGTTTTTT. It yields the protein CASSLAPTRELFF.

This clonotype has just a few counts. This chain joins TRBV21-1 and TRBJ2-7. TRBV21-1 is flagged as a pseudogene. This CDR3 is 12 amino acids long. The CDR3 bases are TGTCTTGGCCGACAGGGGCCCTACGAGCAGTACGTC. Its protein is CLGRQGPYEQYV.

This sequence joins TRBV7-2 and TRBJ1-4; D not certain. Germline CDR1 reads SGHTA; CDR2 reads FQGNSA. Trimming took off 4 bases at V and 0 bases at J, with 9 bases between the two ends. This CDR3 has 15 residues. The CDR3 loop is CASSSQKATNEKLFF. As DNA, the CDR3 is TGTGCCAGCAGCTCGCAAAAAGCAACTAATGAAAAACTGTTTTTT.

This rearrangement joins TRBV7-9 to TRBJ1-2, with D possibly matching TRBD1 (6 bases). This CDR3 has 14 amino acids. Trimming left V 3 bases short and J 6 bases short, with 14 bases between. Germline CDR1 is SEHNR and CDR2 is FQNEAQ (reference sequence). CDR3 loop: CASSLVEGVDGYTF. DNA of the CDR3: TGTGCCAGCAGCTTGGTAGAGGGGGTTGATGGCTACACCTTC.

This chain links TRBV10-3 with TRBJ2-5; D is ambiguous. The CDR3 is made up of 14 amino acids. Germline CDR1 and CDR2: ENHRY and SYGVKD. V lost 3 bases and J 0 bases, leaving 8 bases between the germline ends. Written as DNA, the CDR3 is TGTGCCATCAGTGACCCACTAAACCAAGAGACCCAGTACTTC. This codes for CAISDPLNQETQYF.

This chain connects TRBV9 to TRBJ2-1; either TRBD1 or TRBD2 may supply D (6 bases each). Deletions cut 0 bases from V and 4 bases from J, with 11 bases between. CDR1 and CDR2 (germline): SGDLS, YYNGEE. The CDR3 covers 15 residues. This chain's CDR3 is CASSVETGRYNEQFF. The CDR3, as DNA: TGTGCCAGCAGCGTAGAAACAGGGAGGTACAATGAGCAGTTCTTC.

This sequence joins TRBV3-1 and TRBJ1-1; maybe TRBD1 (5 bases). V was shortened by 4 bases and J by 6 bases, with 12 bases between the two germline ends. This CDR3 region has 13 residues. CDR1 is LGHDT, CDR2 YNNKEL, per germline (reference sequence). CDR3 sequence reads: CASSPRLGPEAFF. The DNA of the CDR3 is TGTGCCAGCAGCCCCCGACTGGGACCTGAAGCTTTCTTT.

This clonotype appeared many times. The chain links TRBV9 to TRBJ2-7, with D possibly TRBD2 on 5 matching bases. Trimming stripped 0 bases from V and 0 bases from J, with 19 bases between. The V gene's germline CDR1 is SGDLS and CDR2 YYNGEE. This CDR3 contains 18 residues. CDR3 DNA: TGTGCCAGCAGCGTAGCCCCCTCTAGCCCGGGGAGCTCCTACGAGCAGTACTTC. It codes for CASSVAPSSPGSSYEQYF.

This chain links TRBV20-1 with TRBJ2-3; 9 bases match TRBD2. The CDR3 loop spans 15 amino acids. The junction had 11 bases not matched to a gene; V was cut back by 5 bases and J by 5 bases. The germline CDR1 and CDR2 sequences are DFQATT and SNEGSKA (reference sequence). This chain's CDR3 is CSAPPVAGVGDTQYF. DNA for the CDR3: TGCAGTGCTCCCCCTGTAGCGGGGGTCGGAGATACGCAGTATTTT.

The rearrangement links TRBV4-1 to TRBJ2-1, with 9 bases identical to TRBD1. Unmatched junction bases numbered 10, after V lost 3 bases and J lost 7 bases. The CDR3 is made up of 16 amino acids. CDR1 MGHRA and CDR2 YSYEKL come from the germline V gene. The CDR3 region has the DNA TGCGCCAGCAGCCAGCGCGGGACAGGGAAGGATAATGAGCAGTTCTTC. Translated: CASSQRGTGKDNEQFF.

In its sample, this clonotype was seen a few times. The chain recombines TRBV7-3 with TRBJ2-3; TRBD1 or TRBD2 may be the D gene (5 bases each). V was trimmed by 5 bases and J by 0 bases, leaving 15 bases between them. The CDR3 sequence is 16 residues long. Looked up from germline, CDR1 is SGHTA and CDR2 is FQGTGA. The CDR3 DNA reads as TGTGCCAGCAGCCCTTCGTCCGGGGCTAGCACAGATACGCAGTATTTT. It is translated as CASSPSSGASTDTQYF.

Within the sample, this clonotype is medium-sized. The genes are TRBV5-1 and TRBJ2-5; maybe TRBD1 (8 bases). Deletions cut 3 bases from V and 1 base from J, with 19 bases between. Germline V gene sequence: CDR1 SGHRS, CDR2 YFSETQ. This CDR3 contains 17 residues. The CDR3 sequence is CASSSGGTGGLQETQYF. CDR3 coding DNA: TGCGCCAGCAGCTCCGGGGGGACAGGAGGGCTCCAAGAGACCCAGTACTTC.

A few counts support this clonotype. This sequence joins TRBV12-3 or TRBV12-4 and TRBJ2-3; perhaps TRBD2 as D (6 bases). The CDR3 has 15 amino acids. Between the trimmed V and J ends, which lost 1 base and 2 bases, there was a span of 10 bases. This CDR3 is CASSLGAGVTDTQYF. The CDR3 DNA reads as TGTGCCAGCAGTTTAGGAGCGGGCGTCACAGATACGCAGTATTTT.

This chain uses TRBV6-5 with TRBJ1-1, with D perhaps TRBD1 (6 bases). CDR3 size: 12 residues. The germline CDR1 and CDR2 sequences are MNHEY and SVGAGI. Trimming stripped 4 bases from V and 8 bases from J, with 11 bases between. DNA for the CDR3: TGTGCCAGCAGTTCCTGGACAGACGAAGCTTTCTTT. This translates into CASSSWTDEAFF.

This clonotype was detected only a few times. The rearrangement joins TRBV6-5 to TRBJ2-3; 9 bases are shared with TRBD2. Germline loops: CDR1 MNHEY, CDR2 SVGAGI. J was trimmed by 3 bases and V by 5 bases; bases with no gene match: 6. This CDR3 is built from 15 residues. The CDR3 loop reads CASSASGLATDTQYF. The CDR3 coding sequence is TGTGCCAGCAGTGCCTCCGGACTAGCGACAGATACGCAGTATTTT.

V usage is TRBV19 and J usage is TRBJ2-3; D might be TRBD2 (7 bases). Germline V gene data show CDR1 as LNHDA and CDR2 as SQIVND (reference sequence). Trimming removed 1 base at V and 2 bases at J, with 13 bases between. The CDR3 extends over 16 amino acids. The CDR3 sequence: CASSIGRGAHTDTQYF. The CDR3 nucleotides read TGTGCCAGTAGTATAGGTCGGGGGGCACACACAGATACGCAGTATTTT.

V and J are TRBV9 and TRBJ2-5, with no clear D. With 0 bases removed from V and 5 bases from J, the gap between germline ends came to 5 bases. The CDR3 contains 12 residues. Looked up from germline, CDR1 is SGDLS and CDR2 is YYNGEE. The CDR3: CASSVEEETQYF. CDR3 DNA sequence: TGTGCCAGCAGCGTAGAAGAGGAGACCCAGTACTTC.